What follows are 2 T cell receptor beta chains derived from one specimen sequenced in a study of shared clonotypes between healthy human individuals. Measured with immunoSEQ multiplex PCR; TCRdb has only the in-frame clones, and not every one. The profile covers roughly 2.4 million clones, with about 94% appearing a single time and roughly 0.13% taken by the ten largest. The sequencing sample was made of naive CD4+ T cells sorted from blood. Subset meaning: CD45RA+ positively selected. Receptor source: a man aged 18 to 30 in good health.

Comment on this clone: Different DNA sequences within this sample yield the same CDR3. The rearrangement uses TRBV19 and TRBJ2-3, with D possibly being TRBD2 (5 bases). The CDR3 loop spans 14 amino acids. Trimming pared 1 base from V and 3 bases from J, leaving 8 bases between. Germline V lookup: CDR1 LNHDA, CDR2 SQIVND (reference sequence). CDR3 sequence (DNA): TGTGCCAGTAGTATAGGTCGGGGAACAGATACGCAGTATTTT. It translates to CASSIGRGTDTQYF.

This rearrangement joins TRBV5-6 to TRBJ2-3; perhaps TRBD2 as D (6 bases). CDR1 SGHDT and CDR2 YYEEEE come from the germline V gene. V lost 5 bases and J 2 bases, leaving 15 bases between the germline ends. The CDR3 runs to 15 residues. CDR3 in DNA: TGTGCCAGCAGTATTCGCCTAGCGAACACAGATACGCAGTATTTT. It is translated as CASSIRLANTDTQYF. Drawing the rest from reference TRBV5-6 and TRBJ2-3, the complete variable domain is DAGVTQSPTHLIKTRGQQVTLRCSPKSGHDTVSWYQQALGQGPQFIFQYYEEEERQRGNFPDRFSGHQFPNYSSELNVNALLLGDSALYLCASSIRLANTDTQYFGPGTRLTVL.